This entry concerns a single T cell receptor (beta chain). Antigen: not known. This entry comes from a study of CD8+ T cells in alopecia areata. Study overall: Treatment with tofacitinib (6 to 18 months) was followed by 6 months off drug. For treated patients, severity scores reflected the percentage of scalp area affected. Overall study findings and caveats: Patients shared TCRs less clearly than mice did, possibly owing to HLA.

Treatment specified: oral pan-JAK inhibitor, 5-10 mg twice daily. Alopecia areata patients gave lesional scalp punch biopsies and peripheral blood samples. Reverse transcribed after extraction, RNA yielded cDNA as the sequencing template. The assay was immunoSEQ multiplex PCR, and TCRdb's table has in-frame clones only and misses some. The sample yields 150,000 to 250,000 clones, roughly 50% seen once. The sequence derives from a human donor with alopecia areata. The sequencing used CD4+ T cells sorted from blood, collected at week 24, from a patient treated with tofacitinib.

The CDR3 DNA sequence: TGTGCCTGGAGTATGTACGGAAGGGGGGGCAATGAGCAGTTCTTC. This codes for CAWSMYGRGGNEQFF. The chain uses TRBV30 and TRBJ2-1; possible D gene TRBD2, 7 bases. Trimming took 2 bases from V and 6 from J, leaving 17 bases between them. Germline V gene sequence: CDR1 GTSNPN, CDR2 SVGIG (reference sequence). The CDR3 contains 15 residues.